These 12 T cell receptor beta chains originate from one sample sequenced in a study of blood T cell repertoires in COVID-19. Using immunoSEQ multiplex PCR, the repertoire was profiled, and TCRdb retains in-frame clones only, with some absent. The repertoire consists of roughly 120,000 clones, with 70% to 80% occurring once and the leading ten covering about 7.1%. Sequencing was performed on peripheral blood. The source is a woman between 55 and 75 years old with acute or convalescent COVID-19.

The chain uses TRBV10-3 and TRBJ1-5, with D possibly being TRBD1 (5 bases). Per the germline V gene, CDR1 is ENHRY and CDR2 is SYGVKD. The CDR3 is made up of 14 amino acids. V lost 2 bases and J lost 7, with 12 bases in between. CDR3 protein: CAISEDGGRQPQHF. The DNA for the CDR3 is TGTGCCATCAGTGAGGACGGGGGACGGCAGCCCCAGCATTTT.

The gene calls are TRBV2 and TRBJ1-4, with D possibly matching TRBD1 (5 bases). V lost 2 bases and J 7 bases, leaving 14 bases between the germline ends. The CDR3 runs to 15 residues. Germline V gene sequence: CDR1 SNHLY, CDR2 FYNNEI. The CDR3: CASSESPGRGEKLFF. The CDR3 nucleotides are TGTGCCAGCAGTGAAAGCCCAGGGCGAGGTGAAAAACTGTTTTTT.

V is TRBV6-5 and J is TRBJ1-2; D is undetermined. Germline V gene sequence: CDR1 MNHEY, CDR2 SVGAGI. The CDR3 totals 12 residues. The CDR3 DNA is TGTGCTTCAAACCCGGTGAACTATGGCTACACCTTC. Protein product: CASNPVNYGYTF.

This chain links TRBV5-6 with TRBJ1-6, with D possibly TRBD1 on 5 matching bases. Germline CDR1 is SGHDT and CDR2 is YYEEEE. The CDR3 runs 16 residues. Trimming pared 1 base from V and 10 bases from J, leaving 18 bases between. The CDR3 reads CASSLLGVRVNSPLHF. Written as DNA, the CDR3 is TGTGCCAGCAGCTTGTTAGGCGTCAGGGTTAACTCACCCCTCCACTTT.

V gene TRBV3-1 (or the pseudogene TRBV3-2) combines with J gene TRBJ2-7; D perhaps matches TRBD1 (6 bases). CDR1 is LGHDT and CDR2 is YNNKEL in the germline V gene (reference sequence). Deletions cut 2 bases from V and 5 bases from J, with 16 bases between. CDR3 size: 15 residues. The CDR3 nucleotides are TGTGCCAGCAGCCAAATCTTGGGGGCGACGCACGAGCAGTACTTC. Translation gives CASSQILGATHEQYF.

V is TRBV20-1 and J is TRBJ2-3; D possibly corresponds to TRBD1 (6 bases). V was shortened by 5 bases and J by 4 bases, with 7 bases between the two germline ends. Germline V gene sequence: CDR1 DFQATT, CDR2 SNEGSKA (reference sequence). This CDR3 spans 11 amino acids. The DNA of the CDR3 is TGCAGTGCTTACAGGGCAGATACGCAGTATTTT. It specifies CSAYRADTQYF.

The chain combines TRBV2 with TRBJ1-1; tentatively, D is TRBD1 (6 bases). There are 14 residues in the CDR3. Germline V gene sequence: CDR1 SNHLY, CDR2 FYNNEI. V dropped 2 bases and J dropped 6 bases, with 13 bases sitting between them. CDR3 in amino acids: CASSEQGSKAEAFF. The CDR3, as DNA: TGTGCCAGCAGTGAACAGGGGTCGAAGGCTGAAGCTTTCTTT.

The rearrangement uses TRBV7-3 and TRBJ1-3; perhaps TRBD1 as D (6 bases). The CDR3 contains 15 residues. The V end was cut by 5 bases, the J end by 0 bases, with 11 bases between. Looked up from germline, CDR1 is SGHTA and CDR2 is FQGTGA. The CDR3 coding sequence is TGTGCCAGCAGCCAACAGGGCAACTCTGGAAACACCATATATTTT. Its translation is CASSQQGNSGNTIYF.

This clone was seen just once. The CDR3 sequence: CSVGRSDHYGYTF. The CDR3 DNA sequence: TGCAGCGTTGGGAGGTCAGATCACTATGGCTACACCTTC. The chain employs TRBV29-1 and TRBJ1-2; no clear D. The V and J ends lost 4 bases and 3 bases respectively, with 12 bases between them. Per germline, CDR1 SQVTM and CDR2 ANQGSEA. The CDR3 runs to 13 residues.

This clone was found a few times. This rearrangement joins TRBV7-2 to TRBJ2-1; TRBD2 agrees at 12 bases. The V and J ends lost 5 bases and 7 bases, in that order; junction bases with no gene match: 9. Germline V gene sequence: CDR1 SGHTA, CDR2 FQGNSA. The CDR3 is made up of 16 amino acids. The CDR3 here is CASSDRTSGVHNEQFF. The CDR3 DNA sequence: TGTGCCAGCAGCGACCGGACTAGCGGGGTACATAATGAGCAGTTCTTC.

In nucleotides, the CDR3 is TGTGCCAGCAGCGTAGACAGGGGAAATGAGCAGTTCTTC. Residues: CASSVDRGNEQFF. The J gene is TRBJ2-1, the V gene TRBV9; 7 nucleotides align to TRBD1. V was pared by 0 bases and J by 7 bases, with 1 base of the junction left unmatched. The CDR3 covers 13 residues. Germline-derived CDR1 and CDR2 are SGDLS and YYNGEE.

This chain links TRBV19 with TRBJ1-2; 8 bases map to TRBD1. The CDR3 consists of 15 residues. The germline gives CDR1 LNHDA, CDR2 SQIVND (reference sequence). Trimming cost V 4 bases and J 7 bases; bases outside gene matches: 11. CDR3 sequence reads: CASSTRTGFGIGYTF. CDR3 bases: TGTGCCAGTAGTACCCGGACAGGGTTTGGGATTGGCTACACCTTC.